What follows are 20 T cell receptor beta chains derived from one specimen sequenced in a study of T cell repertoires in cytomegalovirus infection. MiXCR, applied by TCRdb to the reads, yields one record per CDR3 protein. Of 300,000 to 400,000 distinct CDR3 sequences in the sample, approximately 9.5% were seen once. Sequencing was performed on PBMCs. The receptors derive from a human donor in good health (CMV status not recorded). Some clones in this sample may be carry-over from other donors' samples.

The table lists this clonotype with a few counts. The CDR3 sequence is CASSQMSGMAQYF. CDR3 nucleotide sequence: TGTGCCAGCAGCCAAATGAGTGGAATGGCGCAGTATTTT. The rearrangement links TRBV14 to TRBJ2-3, with D unresolved. Germline CDR1 is SGHDN and CDR2 is FVKESK. The CDR3 loop spans 13 amino acids. Trimming cost V 2 bases and J 10 bases, with 13 bases left between them. Looking up the rest from reference TRBV14 and TRBJ2-3 gives the full variable domain: EAGVTQFPSHSVIEKGQTVTLRCDPISGHDNLYWYRRVMGKEIKFLLHFVKESKQDESGMPNNRFLAERTGGTYSTLKVQPAELEDSGVYFCASSQMSGMAQYFGPGTRLTVL.

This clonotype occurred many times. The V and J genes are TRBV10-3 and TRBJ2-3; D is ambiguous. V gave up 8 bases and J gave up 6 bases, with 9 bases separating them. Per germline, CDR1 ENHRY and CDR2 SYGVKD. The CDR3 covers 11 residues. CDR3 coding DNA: TGTGCCATCTATCAAAGGGATACGCAGTATTTT. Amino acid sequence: CAIYQRDTQYF.

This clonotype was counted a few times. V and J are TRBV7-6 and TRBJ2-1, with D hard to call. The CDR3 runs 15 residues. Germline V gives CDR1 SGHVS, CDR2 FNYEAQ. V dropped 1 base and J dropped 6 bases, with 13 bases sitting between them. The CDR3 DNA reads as TGTGCCAGCAGCTTAGACTTCCCGGTCGGCAATGAGCAGTTCTTC. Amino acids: CASSLDFPVGNEQFF.

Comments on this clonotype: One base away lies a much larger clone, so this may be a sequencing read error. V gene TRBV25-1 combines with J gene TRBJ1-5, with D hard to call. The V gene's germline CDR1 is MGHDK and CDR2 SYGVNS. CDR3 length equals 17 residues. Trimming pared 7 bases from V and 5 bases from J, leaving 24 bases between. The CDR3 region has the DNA TGTGCCAGCACGGGCGAGGGCAGCGTAACCTTGGATCAGCCCCAGCATTTT. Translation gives CASTGEGSVTLDQPQHF.

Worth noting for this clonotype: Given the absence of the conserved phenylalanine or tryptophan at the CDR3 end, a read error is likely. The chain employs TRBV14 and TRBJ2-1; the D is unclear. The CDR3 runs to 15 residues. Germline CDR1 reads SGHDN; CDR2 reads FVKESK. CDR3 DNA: TGTGCAAGCAGCCAAGGAGCTGCCTCCTACACTGAGCAGTTCTTA. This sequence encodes CASSQGAASYTEQFL.

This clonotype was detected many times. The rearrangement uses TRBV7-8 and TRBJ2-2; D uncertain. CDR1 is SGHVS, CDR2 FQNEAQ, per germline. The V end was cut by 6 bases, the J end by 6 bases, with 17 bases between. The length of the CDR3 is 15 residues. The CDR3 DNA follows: TGTGCCAGCAGTCACGGACCGGAAAGGGCCGGGGAGCTGTTTTTT. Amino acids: CASSHGPERAGELFF.

The CDR3 sequence: CASSPGGGRRNTEAFF. DNA for the CDR3: TGTGCCAGCAGCCCGGGGGGGGGGAGGAGAAACACTGAAGCTTTCTTT. The genes are TRBV7-3 and TRBJ1-1, with TRBD1 as a possible D gene (5 bases). The germline V and J ends were trimmed by 5 bases and 2 bases, with 18 bases remaining between them. CDR1 and CDR2 (germline): SGHTA, FQGTGA. This CDR3 is 16 amino acids long. Full variable domain (outside the CDR3, taken from reference TRBV7-3 and TRBJ1-1): GAGVSQTPSNKVTEKGKYVELRCDPISGHTALYWYRQSLGQGPEFLIYFQGTGAADDSGLPNDRFFAVRPEGSVSTLKIQRTERGDSAVYLCASSPGGGRRNTEAFFGQGTRLTVV.

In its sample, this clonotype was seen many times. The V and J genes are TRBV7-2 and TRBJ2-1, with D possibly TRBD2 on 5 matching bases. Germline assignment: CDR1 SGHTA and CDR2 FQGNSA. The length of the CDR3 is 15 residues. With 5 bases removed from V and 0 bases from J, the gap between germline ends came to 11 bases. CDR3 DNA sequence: TGTGCCAGCAGCGCGGACGGAGGCTCCTACAATGAGCAGTTCTTC. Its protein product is CASSADGGSYNEQFF. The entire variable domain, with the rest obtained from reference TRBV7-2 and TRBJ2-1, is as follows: GAGVSQSPSNKVTEKGKDVELRCDPISGHTALYWYRQSLGQGLEFLIYFQGNSAPDKSGLPSDRFSAERTGGSVSTLTIQRTQQEDSAVYLCASSADGGSYNEQFFGPGTRLTVL.

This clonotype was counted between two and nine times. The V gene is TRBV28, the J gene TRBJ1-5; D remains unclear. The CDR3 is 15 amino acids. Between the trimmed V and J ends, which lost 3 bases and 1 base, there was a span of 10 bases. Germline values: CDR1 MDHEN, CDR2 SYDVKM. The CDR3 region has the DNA TGTGCCAGCAGTTTGGAGGTCTTGAGCAATCAGCCCCAGCATTTT. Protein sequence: CASSLEVLSNQPQHF. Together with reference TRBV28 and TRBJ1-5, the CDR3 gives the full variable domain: DVKVTQSSRYLVKRTGEKVFLECVQDMDHENMFWYRQDPGLGLRLIYFSYDVKMKEKGDIPEGYSVSREKKERFSLILESASTNQTSMYLCASSLEVLSNQPQHFGDGTRLSIL.

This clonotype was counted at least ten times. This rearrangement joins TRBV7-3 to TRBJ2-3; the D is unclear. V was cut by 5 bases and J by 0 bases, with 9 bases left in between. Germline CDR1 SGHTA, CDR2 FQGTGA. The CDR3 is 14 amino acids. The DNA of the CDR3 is TGTGCCAGCAGCCCTGGTCGAAGCACAGATACGCAGTATTTT. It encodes CASSPGRSTDTQYF. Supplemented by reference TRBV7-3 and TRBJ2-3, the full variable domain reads GAGVSQTPSNKVTEKGKYVELRCDPISGHTALYWYRQSLGQGPEFLIYFQGTGAADDSGLPNDRFFAVRPEGSVSTLKIQRTERGDSAVYLCASSPGRSTDTQYFGPGTRLTVL.

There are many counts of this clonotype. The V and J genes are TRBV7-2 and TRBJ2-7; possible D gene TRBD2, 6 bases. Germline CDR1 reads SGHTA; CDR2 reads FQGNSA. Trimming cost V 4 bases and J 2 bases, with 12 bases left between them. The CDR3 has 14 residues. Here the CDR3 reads CASSSTGTPYEQYF. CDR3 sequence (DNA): TGTGCCAGCAGCTCAACCGGGACTCCCTACGAGCAGTACTTC.

The CDR3 bases are TGTGCCAGCAGTTTCCGGGCTGGGGATACGCAGTATTTT. Protein: CASSFRAGDTQYF. The chain links TRBV12-3 or TRBV12-4 to TRBJ2-3, with no clear D. The ends were cut back, 3 bases at V and 6 bases at J, with 10 bases in the middle. CDR3 length: 13 residues.

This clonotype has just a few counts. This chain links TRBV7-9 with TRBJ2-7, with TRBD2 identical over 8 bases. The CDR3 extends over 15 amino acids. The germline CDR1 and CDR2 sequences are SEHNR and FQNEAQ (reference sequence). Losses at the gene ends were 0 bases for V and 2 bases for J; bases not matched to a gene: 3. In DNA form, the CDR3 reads TGTGCCAGCAGCTTAGCAGCGGGGGCCGCCTACGAGCAGTACTTC. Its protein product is CASSLAAGAAYEQYF.

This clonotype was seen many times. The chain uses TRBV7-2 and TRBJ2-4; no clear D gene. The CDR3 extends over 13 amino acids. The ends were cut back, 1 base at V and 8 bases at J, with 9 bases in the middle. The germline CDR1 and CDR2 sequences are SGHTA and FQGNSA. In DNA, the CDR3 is TGTGCCAGCAGCTTAGGTGCTCGGGACATTCAGTACTTC. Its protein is CASSLGARDIQYF.

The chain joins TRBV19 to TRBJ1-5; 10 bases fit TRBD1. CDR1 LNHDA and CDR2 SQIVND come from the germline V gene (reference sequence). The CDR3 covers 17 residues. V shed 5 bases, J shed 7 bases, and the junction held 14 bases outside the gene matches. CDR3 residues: CASSVRDRGSSRQPQHF. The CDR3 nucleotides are TGTGCCAGTAGTGTCCGGGACAGGGGTTCCTCTCGGCAGCCCCAGCATTTT.

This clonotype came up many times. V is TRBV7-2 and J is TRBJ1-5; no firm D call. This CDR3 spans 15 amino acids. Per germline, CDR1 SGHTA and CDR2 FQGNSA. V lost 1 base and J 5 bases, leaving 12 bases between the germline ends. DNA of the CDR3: TGTGCCAGCAGCTTAGAGTCCCGCGGGGATCAGCCCCAGCATTTT. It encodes CASSLESRGDQPQHF.

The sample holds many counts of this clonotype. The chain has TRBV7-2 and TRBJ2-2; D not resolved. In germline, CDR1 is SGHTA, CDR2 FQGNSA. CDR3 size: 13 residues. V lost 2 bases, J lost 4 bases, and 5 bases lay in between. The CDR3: CASSLILTGELFF. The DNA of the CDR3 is TGTGCCAGCAGCTTAATCCTCACCGGGGAGCTGTTTTTT.

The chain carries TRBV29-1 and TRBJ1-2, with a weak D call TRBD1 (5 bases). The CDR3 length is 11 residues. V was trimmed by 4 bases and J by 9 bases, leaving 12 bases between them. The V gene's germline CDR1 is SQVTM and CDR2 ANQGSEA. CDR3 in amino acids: CSVGVAGSYTF. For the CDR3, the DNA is TGCAGCGTTGGGGTTGCAGGGAGCTACACCTTC.

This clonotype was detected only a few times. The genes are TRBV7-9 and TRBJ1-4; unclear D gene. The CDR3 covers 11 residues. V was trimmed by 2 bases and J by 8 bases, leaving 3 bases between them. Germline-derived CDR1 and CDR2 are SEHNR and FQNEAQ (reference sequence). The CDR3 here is CASSLTEKLFF. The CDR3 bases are TGTGCCAGCAGCTTAACCGAAAAACTGTTTTTT.

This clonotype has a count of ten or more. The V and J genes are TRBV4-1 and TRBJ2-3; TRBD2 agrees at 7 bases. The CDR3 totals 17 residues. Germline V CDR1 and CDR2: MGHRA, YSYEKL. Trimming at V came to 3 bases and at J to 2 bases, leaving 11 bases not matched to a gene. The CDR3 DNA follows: TGCGCCAGCAGCCACGGTCCCGCTAGCGGCCTCACAGATACGCAGTATTTT. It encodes CASSHGPASGLTDTQYF.